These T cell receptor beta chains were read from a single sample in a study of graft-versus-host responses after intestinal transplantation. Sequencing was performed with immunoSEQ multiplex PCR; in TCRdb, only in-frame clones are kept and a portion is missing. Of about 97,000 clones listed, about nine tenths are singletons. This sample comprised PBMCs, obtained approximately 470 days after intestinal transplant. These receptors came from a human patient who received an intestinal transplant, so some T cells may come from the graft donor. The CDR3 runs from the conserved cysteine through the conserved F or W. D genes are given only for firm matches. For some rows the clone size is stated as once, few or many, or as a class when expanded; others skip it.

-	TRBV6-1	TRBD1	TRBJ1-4	CASSELGQANEKLFF	TGTGCCAGCAGTGAACTGGGACAGGCAAATGAAAAACTGTTTTTT
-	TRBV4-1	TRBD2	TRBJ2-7	CASSHGGGYEQYF	TGCGCCAGCAGCCACGGGGGGGGTTACGAGCAGTACTTC
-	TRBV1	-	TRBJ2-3	CTSSQVPRGWTDTQYF	TGCACCAGCAGCCAAGTTCCCCGCGGTTGGACAGATACGCAGTATTTT
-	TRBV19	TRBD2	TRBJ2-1	CASSIGGSFDEQFF	TGTGCCAGTAGCATCGGGGGGAGCTTCGATGAGCAGTTCTTC
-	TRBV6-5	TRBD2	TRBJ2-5	CASSYLSSGVQETQYF	TGTGCCAGCAGTTACTTGTCTAGCGGGGTTCAGGAGACCCAGTACTTC
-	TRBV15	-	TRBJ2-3	CATSINLQDTQYF	TGTGCCACCAGCATTAACCTCCAGGATACGCAGTATTTT
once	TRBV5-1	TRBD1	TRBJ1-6	CASSLSQGNSPLHF	TGCGCCAGCAGCTTGTCACAGGGGAATTCACCCCTCCACTTT
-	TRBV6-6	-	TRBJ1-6	CASRGGDPNNSPLHF	TGTGCCTCGAGGGGGGGAGACCCTAATAATTCACCCCTCCACTTT
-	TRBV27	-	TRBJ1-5	CASTPGRYSNQPQHF	TGTGCCAGCACCCCCGGGAGATATAGCAATCAGCCCCAGCATTTT
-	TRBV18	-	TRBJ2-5	CASSREAKETQYF	TGTGCCAGCTCACGAGAGGCCAAGGAGACCCAGTACTTC
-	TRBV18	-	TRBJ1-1	CASSPWQDTEAFF	TGTGCCAGCTCCCCGTGGCAAGACACTGAAGCTTTCTTT
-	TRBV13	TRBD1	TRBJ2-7	CASSALGQVPYEQYF	TGTGCCAGCAGCGCACTGGGACAGGTTCCCTACGAGCAGTACTTC
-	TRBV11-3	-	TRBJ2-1	CASSFSRSDSGTQFF	TGTGCCAGCAGCTTTAGTCGGTCTGATTCCGGGACCCAGTTCTTC
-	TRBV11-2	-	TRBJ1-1	CASSARTERRAFF	TGTGCCAGCAGCGCGAGGACAGAAAGACGCGCTTTCTTT
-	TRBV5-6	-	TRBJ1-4	CASSPLRGWANEKLFF	TGTGCCAGCAGCCCACTACGGGGGTGGGCTAATGAAAAACTGTTTTTT
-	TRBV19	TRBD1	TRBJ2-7	CASSGIFGQAGTYEQYF	TGTGCCAGTAGTGGTATATTCGGACAGGCCGGGACCTACGAGCAGTACTTC
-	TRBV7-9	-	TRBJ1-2	CASSPGREGNYGYTF	TGTGCCAGCAGCCCGGGGAGGGAGGGAAACTATGGCTACACCTTC
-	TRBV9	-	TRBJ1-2	CASSYRSSYTF	TGTGCCAGCAGCTACCGATCGAGCTACACCTTC
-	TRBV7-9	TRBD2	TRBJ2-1	CASSFSGGPPFNEQFF	TGTGCCAGCAGCTTTTCGGGGGGGCCGCCTTTCAATGAGCAGTTCTTC
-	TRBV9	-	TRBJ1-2	CASSPRPPWDYGYTF	TGTGCCAGCAGCCCTCGGCCTCCTTGGGACTATGGCTACACCTTC
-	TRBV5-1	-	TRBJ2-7	CASSLEGQASYEQYF	TGCGCCAGCAGCTTGGAGGGGCAGGCCTCCTACGAGCAGTACTTC
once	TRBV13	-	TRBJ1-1	CASSLEGNTEAFF	TGTGCCAGCAGCTTAGAGGGGAACACTGAAGCTTTCTTT
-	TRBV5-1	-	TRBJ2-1	CASGTTASSYNEQFF	TGCGCCAGCGGCACGACAGCCAGCTCCTACAATGAGCAGTTCTTC
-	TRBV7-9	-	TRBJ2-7	CASSLALDGGEQYF	TGTGCCAGCAGCTTAGCGCTGGATGGGGGCGAGCAGTACTTC
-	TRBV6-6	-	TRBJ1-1	CASIPPGGNTEAFF	TGTGCCAGCATCCCCCCCGGGGGTAACACTGAAGCTTTCTTT
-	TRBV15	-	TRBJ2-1	CATRPGGGPSSYNEQFF	TGTGCCACCAGACCGGGTGGGGGCCCGAGCTCCTACAATGAGCAGTTCTTC
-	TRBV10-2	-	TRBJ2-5	CASSVAGQETQYF	TGCGCCAGCAGTGTGGCAGGGCAAGAGACCCAGTACTTC
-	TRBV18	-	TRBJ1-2	CASSPGGNYGYTF	TGTGCCAGCTCACCGGGCGGGAACTATGGCTACACCTTC
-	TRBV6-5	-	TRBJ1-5	CASAQWGMGQPQHF	TGTGCCAGCGCCCAATGGGGGATGGGGCAGCCCCAGCATTTT
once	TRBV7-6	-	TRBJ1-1	CASSFPLVYGRGDEETTTEAFF	TGTGCCAGCAGCTTCCCCCTGGTTTATGGCAGGGGTGATGAGGAGACTACCACTGAAGCTTTCTTT
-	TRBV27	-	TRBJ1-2	CASRQAGGYTF	TGTGCCAGCAGACAGGCAGGTGGCTACACCTTC
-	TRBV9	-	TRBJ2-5	CASSVDGLEETQYF	TGTGCCAGCAGCGTAGACGGACTGGAGGAGACCCAGTACTTC
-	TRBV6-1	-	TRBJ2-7	CASSEALGQAYEQYF	TGTGCCAGCAGTGAAGCGCTTGGGCAAGCCTACGAGCAGTACTTC
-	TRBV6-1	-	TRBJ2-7	CASSERGAYEQYF	TGTGCCAGCAGTGAAAGGGGGGCTTACGAGCAGTACTTC
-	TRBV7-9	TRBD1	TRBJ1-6	CASSLDRVVTSPLHF	TGTGCCAGCAGCTTGGACAGGGTTGTTACTTCACCCCTCCACTTT
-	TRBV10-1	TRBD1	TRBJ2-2	CASSETGGPDGELFF	TGCGCCAGCAGTGAGACAGGGGGGCCGGACGGGGAGCTGTTTTTT
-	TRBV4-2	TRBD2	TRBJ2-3	CASSQGTSGGGTDTQYF	TGTGCCAGCAGCCAAGGGACTAGCGGGGGGGGCACAGATACGCAGTATTTT
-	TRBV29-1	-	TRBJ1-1	CSVRSGWDLGTEAFF	TGCAGCGTCAGATCGGGTTGGGACCTGGGGACTGAAGCTTTCTTT
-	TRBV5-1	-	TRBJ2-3	CASSGAGISTDTQYF	TGCGCCAGCAGTGGGGCGGGGATTAGCACAGATACGCAGTATTTT
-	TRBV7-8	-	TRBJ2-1	CASSLDAGGGPTYNEQFF	TGTGCCAGCAGCCTAGACGCGGGCGGCGGGCCTACCTACAATGAGCAGTTCTTC
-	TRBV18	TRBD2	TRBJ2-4	CASSPGGGIAKNIQYF	TGTGCCAGCTCACCGGGCGGGGGGATAGCCAAAAACATTCAGTACTTC
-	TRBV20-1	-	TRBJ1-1	CSARQGEAFF	TGCAGTGCTAGACAGGGTGAGGCTTTCTTT
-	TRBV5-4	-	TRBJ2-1	CASSFGGWDEQFF	TGTGCCAGCAGCTTTGGGGGGTGGGATGAGCAGTTCTTC
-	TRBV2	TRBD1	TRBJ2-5	CATGPDRGQETQYF	TGTGCCACCGGACCCGACAGGGGCCAAGAGACCCAGTACTTC
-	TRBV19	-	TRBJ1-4	CASSIGPIEKLFF	TGTGCAAGTAGTATTGGACCGATTGAAAAACTGTTTTTT
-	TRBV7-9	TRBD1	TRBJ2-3	CASERGRSTDTQYF	TGTGCCAGCGAGAGGGGGCGAAGCACAGATACGCAGTATTTT
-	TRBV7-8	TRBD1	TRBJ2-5	CASSYDDRVETQYF	TGTGCCAGCAGTTACGACGACAGGGTCGAGACCCAGTACTTC